The clone carrying this TCR beta chain was recorded once. The data derive from a study of control samples from healthy donors and cancer patients. Libraries were prepared by immunoSEQ multiplex PCR; TCRdb keeps only in-frame clonotypes and omits some of them. The table lists 80,000 to 100,000 clones, about 79% of them singletons. Specimen: blood. The TCR comes from a woman under 40 in good health.

CDR3 residues: CASSVGTGSNSPLHF. The DNA of the CDR3 is TGTGCCAGCAGCGTAGGAACAGGCTCTAATTCACCCCTCCACTTT. The V call is TRBV9, the J call TRBJ1-6; D is perhaps TRBD1 (5 bases). Germline V gives CDR1 SGDLS, CDR2 YYNGEE. The CDR3 runs to 15 residues. V was trimmed by 0 bases and J by 6 bases, leaving 10 bases between them.